Listed below are T cell receptor beta chains from one sample, sequenced in a study of blood T cell repertoires in COVID-19. TCRdb's copy holds only in-frame clones and misses some; the assay was immunoSEQ multiplex PCR. The sample lists some 16,000 clones, around 86% occurring once. Sequencing was performed on peripheral blood. Receptor source: a human donor with active COVID-19. The donor label of this sample is uncertain. Each CDR3 is given with its conserved first and last residue. A D gene is named only where the DNA matches it firmly. Size tells how often a clone was seen (once, few, many) or the class of an expanded clone, and some rows leave it out.

.,TRBV5-4,.,TRBJ2-2,CASSLDWVAGNTGELFF,TGTGCCAGCAGCTTGGATTGGGTCGCGGGGAACACCGGGGAGCTGTTTTTT
.,TRBV7-8,once,TRBJ1-1,CASSAGGVWPTEAFF,TGTGCCAGCAGCGCTGGTGGAGTCTGGCCCACTGAAGCTTTCTTT
TRBD1,TRBV6-5,.,TRBJ1-2,CASSLGTGRRNYGYTF,TGTGCCAGCAGTTTAGGGACAGGGAGACGTAACTATGGCTACACCTTC
.,TRBV6-1,.,TRBJ2-7,CASSESLLRGHEQYF,TGTGCCAGCAGTGAATCGTTATTGAGAGGGCACGAGCAGTACTTC
TRBD1,TRBV10-1,once,TRBJ1-6,CASSESPGGNVRSYNSPLHF,TGCGCCAGCAGTGAGTCCCCAGGGGGCAATGTTCGCTCCTATAATTCACCCCTCCACTTT
.,TRBV7-2,.,TRBJ2-7,CASSLLLGHEQYF,TGTGCCAGCAGCTTACTCCTGGGGCACGAGCAGTACTTC
TRBD2,TRBV5-1,once,TRBJ2-7,CASSLMTSGGSYEQYF,TGCGCCAGCAGCTTGATGACTAGCGGGGGGTCCTACGAGCAGTACTTC
.,TRBV9,.,TRBJ1-2,CASSYDTGVTF,TGTGCCAGCAGCTATGACACAGGCGTCACCTTC
TRBD1,TRBV10-3,.,TRBJ1-4,CAISGRTGSNEKLFF,TGTGCCATCAGTGGAAGGACAGGGTCAAATGAAAAACTGTTTTTT
.,TRBV3-1/TRBV3-2,.,TRBJ1-1,CASSHLQTRTEAFF,TGTGCCAGCAGCCATCTCCAAACTCGGACTGAAGCTTTCTTT
.,TRBV6-5,.,TRBJ1-1,CASSYLETSTEAFF,TGTGCCAGCAGTTACCTAGAGACGAGCACTGAAGCTTTCTTT
.,TRBV6-6,.,TRBJ2-1,CASSYSIFRGNEQFF,TGTGCCAGCAGTTACTCGATATTCCGAGGGAATGAGCAGTTCTTC
.,TRBV19,once,TRBJ2-7,CASSYTTDWYEQYF,TGTGCCAGTAGTTACACGACAGATTGGTACGAGCAGTACTTC
.,TRBV3-1/TRBV3-2,.,TRBJ2-5,CASSQDFPGPSVTQYF,TGTGCCAGCAGCCAAGATTTTCCGGGCCCTAGCGTGACCCAGTACTTC
.,TRBV6-1,.,TRBJ1-5,CASSEGPREGQPQHF,TGTGCCAGCAGTGAAGGACCGAGGGAGGGGCAGCCCCAGCATTTT
.,TRBV12-3/TRBV12-4,.,TRBJ1-6,CASSSKGLSPLHF,TGTGCCAGCAGTTCGAAGGGACTTTCACCCCTCCACTTT
.,TRBV7-9,.,TRBJ2-5,CASSPLGTETQYF,TGTGCCAGCAGCCCTCTAGGAACCGAGACCCAGTACTTC
.,TRBV6-5,.,TRBJ2-1,CASSSRLGTNEQFF,TGTGCCAGCAGTTCTCGCCTAGGGACAAATGAGCAGTTCTTC
TRBD1,TRBV7-8,.,TRBJ2-3,CASGRQGALGARDTQYF,TGTGCCAGCGGGAGACAGGGGGCGCTCGGTGCCAGGGATACGCAGTATTTT
.,TRBV3-1/TRBV3-2,.,TRBJ2-7,CASSEGYEQYF,TGTGCCAGCAGCGAGGGTTACGAGCAGTACTTC
.,TRBV18,.,TRBJ1-1,CASSPAARNTEAFF,TGTGCCAGCTCACCAGCCGCCAGGAACACTGAAGCTTTCTTT
.,TRBV6-5,.,TRBJ2-3,CASKTVTDTQYF,TGTGCCAGCAAGACTGTAACAGATACGCAGTATTTT
.,TRBV5-1,.,TRBJ1-1,CASSLGRRDLGNTEAFF,TGCGCCAGCAGCCTTGGACGCAGGGATCTTGGGAACACTGAAGCTTTCTTT
TRBD1,TRBV5-1,.,TRBJ1-4,CASSLASQGANEKLFF,TGCGCCAGCAGCTTGGCCTCGCAGGGGGCTAATGAAAAACTGTTTTTT
.,TRBV24-1,once,TRBJ2-3,CATSSRGDTQYF,TGTGCCACCAGTAGCCGAGGTGATACGCAGTATTTT
.,TRBV5-1,.,TRBJ1-1,CASSRLGQPNTEAFF,TGCGCCAGCAGCAGGCTGGGGCAGCCGAACACTGAAGCTTTCTTT
TRBD2,TRBV19,.,TRBJ2-3,CASRLTSGGSTDTQYF,TGTGCCAGTAGGTTGACTAGCGGGGGAAGCACAGATACGCAGTATTTT
TRBD1,TRBV5-5,.,TRBJ1-2,CASRWGQAYGYTF,TGTGCCAGCAGATGGGGACAGGCTTATGGCTACACCTTC
TRBD1,TRBV9,.,TRBJ2-2,CASSATGVGTGELFF,TGTGCCAGCAGCGCCACAGGGGTGGGGACCGGGGAGCTGTTTTTT
.,TRBV19,once,TRBJ1-3,CASSIDTGTGNTIYF,TGTGCCAGTAGTATAGACACAGGGACTGGAAACACCATATATTTT
.,TRBV19,.,TRBJ2-7,CASSIDQGTYEQYF,TGTGCCAGTAGTATCGACCAGGGGACCTACGAGCAGTACTTC
.,TRBV5-8,.,TRBJ2-1,CASSRRSNTEQFF,TGTGCCAGCAGCCGGCGGTCGAATACTGAGCAGTTCTTC
.,TRBV5-5,few,TRBJ2-7,CASSFRVVEEQYF,TGTGCCAGCAGCTTCAGGGTTGTGGAGGAGCAGTACTTC
.,TRBV18,once,TRBJ2-7,CASSPPGAPYEQYF,TGTGCCAGCTCACCACCCGGAGCCCCTTACGAGCAGTACTTC
.,TRBV10-3,.,TRBJ1-3,CAIAGGIGGNTIYF,TGTGCCATCGCCGGGGGAATCGGTGGAAACACCATATATTTT
.,TRBV20-1,.,TRBJ2-7,CSASAIGGYEQYF,TGCAGTGCTAGTGCGATTGGCGGCTACGAGCAGTACTTC
.,TRBV7-6,.,TRBJ2-5,CASSPIRGDRLLDKQETQYF,TGTGCCAGCAGCCCCATACGGGGGGACAGGCTACTTGATAAACAAGAGACCCAGTACTTC
.,TRBV13,.,TRBJ2-6,CASSSTGWGTSGANVLTF,TGTGCCAGCAGCTCTACAGGGTGGGGTACCTCTGGGGCCAACGTCCTGACTTTC
.,TRBV6-5,.,TRBJ1-2,CASSYSQHQPNYGYTF,TGTGCCAGCAGTTACTCGCAACACCAACCCAACTATGGCTACACCTTC
TRBD1,TRBV7-9,.,TRBJ2-3,CASSYYEGASTDTQYF,TGTGCCAGCAGCTACTATGAGGGGGCTAGCACAGATACGCAGTATTTT
.,TRBV5-5,.,TRBJ1-4,CASSFYADRSYEKLFF,TGTGCCAGCAGCTTTTACGCAGACCGTAGCTATGAAAAACTGTTTTTT
.,TRBV6-2/TRBV6-3,medium-sized,TRBJ2-7,CASSYPSLQEQYF,TGTGCCAGCAGTTATCCTAGTCTTCAGGAGCAGTACTTC
TRBD2,TRBV7-2,.,TRBJ2-7,CASSPITWRGGGRDEQYF,TGTGCCAGCAGCCCCATCACTTGGCGGGGGGGCGGTCGCGACGAGCAGTACTTC
TRBD2,TRBV2,.,TRBJ2-7,CASRLAGGYEQYF,TGTGCCAGCAGGCTAGCGGGGGGTTACGAGCAGTACTTC